The rows below give T cell receptor beta chains drawn from one sample of a study of CD8 T cells in ankylosing spondylitis. Using its own MiXCR run on the 5' RACE reads, TCRdb lists one record per CDR3 protein. Here the sample spans a few hundred thousand distinct CDR3 sequences, roughly a tenth being singletons. Sequenced input: blood, either unsorted or a sorted T cell fraction (not recorded which). All receptors derive from a male donor with ankylosing spondylitis or in good health (not recorded which). CDR3s include the opening cysteine and the closing phenylalanine or tryptophan. A D gene is named only where the DNA matches it firmly. Rows may omit the clone size; those that give it use once, few, many or a size class.

cdr3_nt cdr3_aa v_call d_call j_call clone_size
TGCAGCGTTGAAATGGGGGACAGGCAAACCTACGAGCAGTACTTC CSVEMGDRQTYEQYF TRBV29-1 TRBD1 TRBJ2-7 many
TGTGCCAGCAGCTTTTTGGGCCCGTCGGGCACAGATACGCAGTATTTT CASSFLGPSGTDTQYF TRBV5-6 . TRBJ2-3 many
TGTGCCAGCAGCCAAGTGCCGGGCCCCACCCCCAGGGGCGCAGATACGCAGTATTTT CASSQVPGPTPRGADTQYF TRBV3-1 . TRBJ2-3 .
TGTGCCAGCAGCGGGGGGCCGAAAGAGACCCAGTACTTC CASSGGPKETQYF TRBV9 . TRBJ2-5 .
TGTGCCAGCAGCCAAGTTTACGGGACAGGGTCGAACGAGCAGTACTTC CASSQVYGTGSNEQYF TRBV3-1 TRBD1 TRBJ2-7 many
TGCGCCAGCACCAGGACGGAGTCTGTGGAGCAGTACTTC CASTRTESVEQYF TRBV10-1 . TRBJ2-7 many
TGTGCCAGCAGTTTAGCCGGGACAGCTAACACTGAAGCTTTCTTT CASSLAGTANTEAFF TRBV12-3/TRBV12-4 TRBD1 TRBJ1-1 few
TGTGCCAGCAGCCCGGTCCTTTCCTATGGCTACACCTTC CASSPVLSYGYTF TRBV3-1 . TRBJ1-2 .
TGTGCCAGCAGTCCGGGACAACCTCCAGATACGCAGTATTTT CASSPGQPPDTQYF TRBV25-1 . TRBJ2-3 .
TGCGCCAGCAGCTCCCTTCCGCGGGGGATCCCAGATACGCAGTATTTT CASSSLPRGIPDTQYF TRBV5-1 TRBD2 TRBJ2-3 many
TGTGCCAGCAGTTTATTTCCAGGTACCGTCTACAATGAGCAGTTCTTC CASSLFPGTVYNEQFF TRBV28 . TRBJ2-1 few
TGCGCCAGCAGCTTGGGGGACAGGGGGTATGGGGGTGCTGAAGCTTTCTTT CASSLGDRGYGGAEAFF TRBV5-1 TRBD1 TRBJ1-1 .
TGTGCCAGCAGTTTAAATAGGGCAGGCTATGGCTACACCTTC CASSLNRAGYGYTF TRBV12-3/TRBV12-4 . TRBJ1-2 many
TGTGCCAGCAGCTTAAATAGGGACTCTGGGGCCAACGTCCTGACTTTC CASSLNRDSGANVLTF TRBV7-3 . TRBJ2-6 .
TGTGCCAGCAGTTACACTCGGGTTAATCAGCCCCAGCGTTTT CASSYTRVNQPQRF TRBV6-5 . TRBJ1-5 .
TGTGCCAGCAGTTTATCGACAGGGGAGGATCAGCCCCAGCATTTT CASSLSTGEDQPQHF TRBV27 TRBD1 TRBJ1-5 many
TGCGCCAGCAGCCTGGACAGGGGAAGGGGGAGGACTGAAGCTTTCTTT CASSLDRGRGRTEAFF TRBV5-1 TRBD1 TRBJ1-1 many
TGCGCCAGCAGCTACCAGGGTAACTACGAGCAGTACTTC CASSYQGNYEQYF TRBV5-1 . TRBJ2-7 many
TGTGCCAGCAGTTTAGGTTTTGCACAGGGAGATTCACCCCTCCACTTT CASSLGFAQGDSPLHF TRBV12-3/TRBV12-4 . TRBJ1-6 many
TGTGCCAGCAGCTCCGGGACAGGGGACAACACCGGGGAGCTGTTTTTT CASSSGTGDNTGELFF TRBV5-4 TRBD1 TRBJ2-2 .
TGTGCCACCAGTGATACCACAAGCGAGCAGTACTTC CATSDTTSEQYF TRBV24-1 . TRBJ2-7 many
TGCAGTGCTAGAGAAGGAGCGGGGGCAGGTAATTCACCCCTCCACTTT CSAREGAGAGNSPLHF TRBV20-1 . TRBJ1-6 few
TGTGCCAGCAGTTTCGACAGGGAGGAACTTAACACCGGGGAGCTGTTTTTT CASSFDREELNTGELFF TRBV6-5 . TRBJ2-2 few
TGTGCCAGCTCAGAAGACGACAGGGAAGATACGCAGTATTTT CASSEDDREDTQYF TRBV18 TRBD1 TRBJ2-3 few
TGCGCCAGCAGCTTGGACAGCCTATTTACCTACGAGCAGTACTTC CASSLDSLFTYEQYF TRBV5-1 . TRBJ2-7 many
TGCAGTGCTAGCGGGACAGATCAAGAGACCCAGTACTTC CSASGTDQETQYF TRBV20-1 TRBD1 TRBJ2-5 many
TGCAGCGTTGAAGATCGGGGGGTGACAGATACGCAGTATTTT CSVEDRGVTDTQYF TRBV29-1 TRBD2 TRBJ2-3 many
TGTGCCATCAGTGAGTCAGGTGGACTGGGTCTAACTGAAGCTTTCTTT CAISESGGLGLTEAFF TRBV10-3 . TRBJ1-1 many
TGTGCCAGCAGATCCACGGACAGACGCTACGAGCAGTACTTC CASRSTDRRYEQYF TRBV28 . TRBJ2-7 many
TGTGCCAGCAGTCCATGGGGACAGAGCTACGAGCAGTACTTC CASSPWGQSYEQYF TRBV6-1 TRBD1 TRBJ2-7 many
TGTGCCAGCAGACCAGGACAATACAATGAGCAGTTCTTC CASRPGQYNEQFF TRBV6-2/TRBV6-3 . TRBJ2-1 many
TGCAGCGTTGAAGGCGGAACCGGGGCCAACGTCCTGACTTTC CSVEGGTGANVLTF TRBV29-1 . TRBJ2-6 many
TGTGCCAGCAGTGGAATAGCGGGGACTACAGATACGCAGTATTTT CASSGIAGTTDTQYF TRBV6-2/TRBV6-3 TRBD2 TRBJ2-3 many
TGTGCCATCAGTGAGCCCCCGGGACACTACGAGCAGTACTTC CAISEPPGHYEQYF TRBV10-3 . TRBJ2-7 many
TGTGCCAGCAGCTTAGCGGGGGGGCTTGAGACCCAGTACTTC CASSLAGGLETQYF TRBV12-3/TRBV12-4 TRBD2 TRBJ2-5 many
TGTGCCAGCAGTGGTGGCACCATATATTTT CASSGGTIYF TRBV12-3/TRBV12-4 . TRBJ1-3 many
TGCGCCAGCAGTTTAATCCTGAGCTCCTACGAGCAGTACTTC CASSLILSSYEQYF TRBV5-1 . TRBJ2-7 many
TGTGCCAGCAGCCCACCTTCCGGGACAACGGACACCGGGGAGCTGTTTTTT CASSPPSGTTDTGELFF TRBV5-6 . TRBJ2-2 many
TGTGCCAGCAGTTACACAATCCGGGACTTAGCCTACGAGCAGTACTTC CASSYTIRDLAYEQYF TRBV6-5 . TRBJ2-7 many
TGCAGTGCCCTGGAGAGGACAGTACTCACTGTGCAGTACTTC CSALERTVLTVQYF TRBV20-1 . TRBJ2-7 many
TGTGCCAGCAGTCGGAGCGGGGGAAGAGAGACCCAGTACTTC CASSRSGGRETQYF TRBV2 TRBD2 TRBJ2-5 .
TGTGCCAGCAGTTTACCCTGGGACATACCCACGGACACCTTC CASSLPWDIPTDTF TRBV27 . TRBJ1-2 .
TGTGCCAGCAGCCCGCTCGGGGGGAGAACTGAAGCTTTCTTT CASSPLGGRTEAFF TRBV6-2/TRBV6-3 . TRBJ1-1 many
TGCAGCGTTGATGAGGGGAGAGTCACAGATACGCAGTATTTT CSVDEGRVTDTQYF TRBV29-1 . TRBJ2-3 many
TGCGCCAGCAGCTTGATATTCGGGGGAGGAAAGACCCAGTACTTC CASSLIFGGGKTQYF TRBV5-1 . TRBJ2-5 once
TGCAGTGCTAGAGATCGGGAGACAGGGGGCTGGACCGGGGAGCTGTTTTTT CSARDRETGGWTGELFF TRBV20-1 TRBD1 TRBJ2-2 many
TGTGCCACCAGAGACTACAATGAGCAGTTCTTC CATRDYNEQFF TRBV24-1 . TRBJ2-1 .
TGTGCCAGCAGTGGTCTCGGGGGGATGAGAAATAGCAATCAGCCCCAGCATTTT CASSGLGGMRNSNQPQHF TRBV6-1 . TRBJ1-5 many
TGTGCCAGCAGCCAAGTGGCCAGGAGTAACGCCGGGGAGCTGTTTTTT CASSQVARSNAGELFF TRBV3-1 . TRBJ2-2 .
TGTGCCAGCAGCTTAACAGGGAGGGACTATGGCTACACCTTC CASSLTGRDYGYTF TRBV7-2 . TRBJ1-2 many
TGTGCCAGCAGCTTAGGTCGTACTGGATACAATGAGCAGTTCTTC CASSLGRTGYNEQFF TRBV7-2 . TRBJ2-1 many
TGTGCCAGCAGCTATCGGACTAGCGGGGGCGGTGAGACCCAGTACTTC CASSYRTSGGGETQYF TRBV7-2 TRBD2 TRBJ2-5 many